The 2 T cell receptor beta chains presented below share a single source sample, sequenced in a study of monozygotic twins with inflammatory bowel disease. TCRdb reprocessed the 5' RACE reads and keeps a single row for each CDR3 protein, giving no DNA. The sample holds 300,000 to 400,000 distinct CDR3 sequences. The specimen was blood. The origin of the receptors is a human donor with ulcerative colitis or Crohn's disease, or a healthy co-twin of an affected twin (not recorded which).

The V call is TRBV20-1, the J call TRBJ2-5; no DNA is available, so the TRBD1 call from TCRdb remains unchecked. The CDR3 covers 14 residues. Germline CDR1 is DFQATT and CDR2 is SNEGSKA (reference sequence). CDR3 sequence: CSASDTGTEETQYF.

The chain joins TRBV28 to TRBJ1-2. CDR1 MDHEN and CDR2 SYDVKM come from the germline V gene. This CDR3 spans 15 amino acids. CDR3 in amino acids: CASSLWEGRRDGYTF.